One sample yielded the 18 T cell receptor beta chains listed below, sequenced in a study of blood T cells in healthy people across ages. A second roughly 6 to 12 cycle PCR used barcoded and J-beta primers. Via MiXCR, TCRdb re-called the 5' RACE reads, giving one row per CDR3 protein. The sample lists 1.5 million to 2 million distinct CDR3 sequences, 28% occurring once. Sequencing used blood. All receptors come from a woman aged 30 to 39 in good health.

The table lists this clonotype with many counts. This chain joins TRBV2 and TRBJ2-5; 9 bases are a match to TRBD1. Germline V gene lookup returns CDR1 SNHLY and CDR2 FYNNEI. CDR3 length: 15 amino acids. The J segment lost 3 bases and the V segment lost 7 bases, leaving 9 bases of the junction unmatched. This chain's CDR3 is CASNNPGQGKETQYF. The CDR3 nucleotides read TGTGCCAGCAATAACCCGGGACAGGGCAAAGAGACCCAGTACTTC.

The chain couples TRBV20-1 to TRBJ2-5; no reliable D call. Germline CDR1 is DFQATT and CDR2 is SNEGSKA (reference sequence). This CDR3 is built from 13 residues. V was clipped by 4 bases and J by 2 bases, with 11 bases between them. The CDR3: CSAIPWKQETQYF. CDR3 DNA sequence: TGCAGTGCTATCCCCTGGAAGCAAGAGACCCAGTACTTC.

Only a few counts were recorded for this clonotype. CDR3 region: CSARDPPGPGLAADTQYF. The CDR3 DNA reads as TGCAGTGCTAGAGATCCTCCAGGGCCCGGACTAGCGGCAGATACGCAGTATTTT. The chain links TRBV20-1 to TRBJ2-3, with 10 bases matching TRBD2. CDR3 length: 18 residues. Germline CDR1 reads DFQATT; CDR2 reads SNEGSKA (reference sequence). V gave up 0 bases and J gave up 4 bases; unmatched junction bases: 13.

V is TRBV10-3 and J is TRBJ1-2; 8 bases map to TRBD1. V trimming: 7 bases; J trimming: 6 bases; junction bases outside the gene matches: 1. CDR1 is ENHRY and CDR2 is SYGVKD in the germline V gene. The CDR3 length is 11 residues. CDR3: CAIKDRDGYTF. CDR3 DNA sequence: TGTGCCATCAAGGACAGGGATGGCTACACCTTC.

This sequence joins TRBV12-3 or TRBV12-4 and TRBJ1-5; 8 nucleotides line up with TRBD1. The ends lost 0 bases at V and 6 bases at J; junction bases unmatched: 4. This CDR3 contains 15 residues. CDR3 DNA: TGTGCCAGCAGTTTAGCGGGCAGGGGGCTTCAGCCCCAGCATTTT. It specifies CASSLAGRGLQPQHF.

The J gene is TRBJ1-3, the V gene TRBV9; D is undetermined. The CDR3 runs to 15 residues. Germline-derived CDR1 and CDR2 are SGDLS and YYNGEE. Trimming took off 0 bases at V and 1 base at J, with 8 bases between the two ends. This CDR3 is CASSVGSGSGNTIYF. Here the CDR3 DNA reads TGTGCCAGCAGCGTAGGGTCGGGTTCTGGAAACACCATATATTTT.

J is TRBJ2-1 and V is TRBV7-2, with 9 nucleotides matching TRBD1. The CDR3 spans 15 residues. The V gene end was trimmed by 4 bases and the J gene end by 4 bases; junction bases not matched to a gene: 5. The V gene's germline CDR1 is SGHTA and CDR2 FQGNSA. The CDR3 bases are TGTACCAGCAGCTCACAGGGGGCTCTATACAATGAGCAGTTCTTC. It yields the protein CTSSSQGALYNEQFF.

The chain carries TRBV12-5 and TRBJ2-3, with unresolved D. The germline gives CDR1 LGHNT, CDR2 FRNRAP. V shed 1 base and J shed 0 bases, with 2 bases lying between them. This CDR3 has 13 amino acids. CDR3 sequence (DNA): TGTGCTAGTGGTTTGGAAAGCACAGATACGCAGTATTTT. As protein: CASGLESTDTQYF.

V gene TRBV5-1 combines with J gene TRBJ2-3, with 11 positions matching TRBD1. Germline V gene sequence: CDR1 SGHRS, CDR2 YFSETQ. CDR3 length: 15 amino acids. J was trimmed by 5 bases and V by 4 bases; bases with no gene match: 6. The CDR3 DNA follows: TGCGCCAGCAGCGGAACCGGGACAGGGGGAGATACGCAGTATTTT. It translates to CASSGTGTGGDTQYF.

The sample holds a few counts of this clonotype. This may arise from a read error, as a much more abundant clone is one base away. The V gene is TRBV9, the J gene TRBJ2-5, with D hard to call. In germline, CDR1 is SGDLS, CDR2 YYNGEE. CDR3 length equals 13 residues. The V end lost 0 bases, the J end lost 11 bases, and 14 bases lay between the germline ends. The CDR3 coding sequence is TGTGCCAGCAGCGTAGGGCACGACAATGAGCAGTACTTC. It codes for CASSVGHDNEQYF.

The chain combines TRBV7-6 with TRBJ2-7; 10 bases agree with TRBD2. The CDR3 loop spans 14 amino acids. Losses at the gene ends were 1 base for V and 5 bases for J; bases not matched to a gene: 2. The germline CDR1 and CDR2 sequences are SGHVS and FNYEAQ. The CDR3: CASSLEAGGHEQYF. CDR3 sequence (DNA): TGTGCCAGCAGCTTAGAAGCGGGAGGGCACGAGCAGTACTTC.

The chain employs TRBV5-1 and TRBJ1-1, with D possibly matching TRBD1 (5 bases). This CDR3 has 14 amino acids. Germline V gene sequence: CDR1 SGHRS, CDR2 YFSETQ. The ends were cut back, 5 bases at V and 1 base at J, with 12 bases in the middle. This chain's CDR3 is CASRKEGQNTEAFF. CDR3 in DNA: TGCGCCAGCAGAAAGGAGGGGCAGAACACTGAAGCTTTCTTT.

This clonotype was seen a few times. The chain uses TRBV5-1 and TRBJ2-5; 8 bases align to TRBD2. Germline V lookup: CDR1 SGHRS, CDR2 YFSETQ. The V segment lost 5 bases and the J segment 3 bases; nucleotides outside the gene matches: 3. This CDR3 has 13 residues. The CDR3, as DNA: TGCGCCAGCAGACCAGCGGGAGAAGAGACCCAGTACTTC. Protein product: CASRPAGEETQYF.

The CDR3 bases are TGTGCCAGCAGCTCGGGCCCGGCGGGAGGACCGACCTCCTACGAGCAGTACTTC. It is translated as CASSSGPAGGPTSYEQYF. This chain links TRBV7-9 with TRBJ2-7, with 8 bases aligning to TRBD2. V trimming: 4 bases; J trimming: 0 bases; junction bases outside the gene matches: 14. Germline assignment: CDR1 SEHNR and CDR2 FQNEAQ (reference sequence). The CDR3 totals 18 residues.

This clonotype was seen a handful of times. The CDR3 sequence is CASSQPPASGRLNEQFF. The CDR3 DNA follows: TGCGCCAGCAGCCAACCCCCGGCGAGCGGGAGACTCAATGAGCAGTTCTTC. This chain uses TRBV4-1 with TRBJ2-1; 8 bases are shared with TRBD2. CDR3 size: 17 residues. Germline lookup yields CDR1 MGHRA and CDR2 YSYEKL. Unmatched junction bases numbered 12, after V lost 2 bases and J lost 6 bases.

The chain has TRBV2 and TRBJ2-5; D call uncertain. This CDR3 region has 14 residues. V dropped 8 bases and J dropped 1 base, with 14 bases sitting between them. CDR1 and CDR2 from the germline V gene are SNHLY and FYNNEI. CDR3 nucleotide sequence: TGTGCCAGCTATGTGAACAGCTTCCAAGAGACCCAGTACTTC. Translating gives CASYVNSFQETQYF.

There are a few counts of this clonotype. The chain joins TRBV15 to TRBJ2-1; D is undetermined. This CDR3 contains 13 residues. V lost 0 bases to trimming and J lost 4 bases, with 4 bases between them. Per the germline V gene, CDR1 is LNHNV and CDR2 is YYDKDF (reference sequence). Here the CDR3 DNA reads TGTGCCACCAGCAGAGATCAGTACAATGAGCAGTTCTTC. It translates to CATSRDQYNEQFF.

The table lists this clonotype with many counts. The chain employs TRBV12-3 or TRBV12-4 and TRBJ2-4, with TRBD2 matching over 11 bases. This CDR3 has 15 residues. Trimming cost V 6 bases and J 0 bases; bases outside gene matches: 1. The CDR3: CASRLAGGAKNIQYF. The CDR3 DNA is TGTGCCAGCAGGCTAGCGGGAGGAGCCAAAAACATTCAGTACTTC.